The 17 T cell receptor beta chains listed next were all sequenced from one sample in a study of cytomegalovirus exposure and HLA in healthy donors. Use of 60 Vbeta and 13 Jbeta primers characterized the PCR. The data were produced by immunoSEQ multiplex PCR, yet TCRdb's version contains in-frame clones alone and is incomplete. Of approximately 210,000 clones listed, around 87% are singletons. Input material: PBMCs. All receptors come from a man between 25 and 39 years old in good health and CMV-seronegative.

The chain joins TRBV6-1 to TRBJ2-1; 14 bases match TRBD2. Germline-derived CDR1 and CDR2 are MNHNS and SASEGT. The CDR3 is 17 residues long. V gave up 3 bases and J gave up 3 bases; unmatched junction bases: 4. The CDR3, as DNA: TGTGCCAGCAGTGAGTCTGGACTAGCGGGAGGCTACAATGAGCAGTTCTTC. This translates into CASSESGLAGGYNEQFF.

The chain uses TRBV5-6 and TRBJ2-4; tentatively, D is TRBD2 (5 bases). The CDR3 is 14 residues long. Trimming took off 0 bases at V and 6 bases at J, with 10 bases between the two ends. CDR1 SGHDT and CDR2 YYEEEE come from the germline V gene. The CDR3 DNA sequence: TGTGCCAGCAGCTTGGAAATTGCGGGAAACATTCAGTACTTC. Amino acid sequence: CASSLEIAGNIQYF.

V gene TRBV2 combines with J gene TRBJ1-2; 10 nucleotides match TRBD1. The CDR3 totals 15 residues. Germline lookup yields CDR1 SNHLY and CDR2 FYNNEI. J lost 4 bases, V lost 5 bases, and 7 bases had no gene match. CDR3 loop: CASSRPDRGVYGYTF. CDR3 in DNA: TGTGCCAGCAGTCGACCGGACAGGGGGGTCTATGGCTACACCTTC.

This chain's CDR3 is CASSISDRGVYEQYF. As DNA, the CDR3 is TGTGCCAGTAGTATATCGGACAGGGGGGTCTACGAGCAGTACTTC. The chain employs TRBV19 and TRBJ2-7; 10 bases line up with TRBD1. Germline V CDR1 and CDR2: LNHDA, SQIVND (reference sequence). J lost 3 bases, V lost 2 bases, and 4 bases had no gene match. This CDR3 is 15 amino acids long.

The rearrangement links TRBV19 to TRBJ1-5; the D gene is possibly TRBD1 (5 bases). CDR3 length: 15 residues. The germline gives CDR1 LNHDA, CDR2 SQIVND (reference sequence). Trimming removed 6 bases from V and 0 bases from J, with 12 bases in between. For the CDR3, the DNA is TGTGCCAGTAGCGATGACAGTGTTAGCAATCAGCCCCAGCATTTT. Protein sequence: CASSDDSVSNQPQHF. Drawing the rest from reference TRBV19 and TRBJ1-5, the complete variable domain is DGGITQSPKYLFRKEGQNVTLSCEQNLNHDAMYWYRQDPGQGLRLIYYSQIVNDFQKGDIAEGYSVSREKKESFPLTVTSAQKNPTAFYLCASSDDSVSNQPQHFGDGTRLSIL.

CDR3 residues: CASSRRGREDTQYF. The CDR3 nucleotides are TGCGCCAGCAGCCGGAGGGGGCGGGAAGATACGCAGTATTTT. The rearrangement joins TRBV4-3 to TRBJ2-3, with D possibly being TRBD1 (7 bases). With 4 bases removed from V and 5 bases from J, the gap between germline ends came to 13 bases. CDR3 length equals 14 residues. Germline V gives CDR1 LGHNA, CDR2 YSLEER.

About this clone itself: Other nucleotide sequences in the sample specify the same CDR3. The V call is TRBV27, the J call TRBJ1-2, with 8 bases lining up with TRBD1. Germline V gene sequence: CDR1 MNHEY, CDR2 SMNVEV (reference sequence). The CDR3 consists of 14 residues. V lost 6 bases to trimming and J lost 7 bases; unmatched junction nucleotides: 10. This CDR3 reads CASSFGQGLGGYTF. The CDR3 DNA reads as TGTGCCAGCAGCTTTGGACAGGGACTGGGTGGCTACACCTTC.

CDR3 in amino acids: CASSVDSTGPGELFF. Here the CDR3 DNA reads TGTGCCAGCAGCGTAGACTCGACAGGGCCCGGGGAGCTGTTTTTT. The chain joins TRBV9 to TRBJ2-2, with 7 bases lining up with TRBD1. This CDR3 contains 15 residues. Per germline, CDR1 SGDLS and CDR2 YYNGEE. The V and J ends lost 0 bases and 6 bases, in that order; junction bases with no gene match: 5.

This chain connects TRBV5-5 to TRBJ1-3; TRBD1 agrees at 7 bases. Germline V gives CDR1 SGHKS, CDR2 YYEKEE (reference sequence). Trimming removed 3 bases from V and 0 bases from J; junction bases left unmatched: 9. There are 17 residues in the CDR3. CDR3 sequence reads: CASSSQPGGYSGNTIYF. As DNA, the CDR3 is TGTGCCAGCAGCTCTCAACCAGGGGGTTACTCTGGAAACACCATATATTTT.

The rearrangement joins TRBV20-1 to TRBJ2-3; 11 nucleotides agree with TRBD2. CDR3 length: 11 residues. Germline-derived CDR1 and CDR2 are DFQATT and SNEGSKA (reference sequence). With 5 bases clipped from V and 12 bases from J, the junction kept 4 bases outside the gene matches. CDR3 sequence reads: CSAALAGGQYF. In nucleotides, the CDR3 is TGCAGTGCTGCCCTAGCGGGGGGTCAGTATTTT.

The chain uses TRBV4-1 and TRBJ2-5, with a possible D match to TRBD2 (5 bases). The CDR3 covers 15 residues. Trimming removed 4 bases at V and 7 bases at J, with 19 bases between. Germline assignment: CDR1 MGHRA and CDR2 YSYEKL. The DNA for the CDR3 is TGCGCCAGCAGCCTTGGGGTGAACAGAGGAGGGACCCAGTACTTC. Its translation is CASSLGVNRGGTQYF.

The CDR3 loop reads CAISLRDTQYF. The CDR3 DNA reads as TGTGCCATCTCACTGCGGGATACGCAGTATTTT. The V call is TRBV11-2, the J call TRBJ2-3; D remains ambiguous. Trimming took off 10 bases at V and 6 bases at J, with 11 bases between the two ends. The CDR3 consists of 11 residues. CDR1 is SGHAT and CDR2 is FQNNGV in the germline V gene.

The rearrangement links TRBV7-9 to TRBJ1-6, with 9 bases fitting TRBD1. This CDR3 region has 15 residues. The junction had 7 bases not matched to a gene; V was cut back by 2 bases and J by 11 bases. Germline V gene sequence: CDR1 SEHNR, CDR2 FQNEAQ (reference sequence). The CDR3 DNA sequence: TGTGCCAGCAGCTTACGTGGGGACAGGGAGGCACCCCTCCACTTT. Translated: CASSLRGDREAPLHF.

The V and J genes are TRBV4-1 and TRBJ2-7, with D possibly TRBD2 on 5 matching bases. Trimming took off 1 base at V and 7 bases at J, with 17 bases between the two ends. Germline V CDR1 and CDR2: MGHRA, YSYEKL. This CDR3 is built from 15 residues. The CDR3 DNA sequence: TGCGCCAGCAGCCAAGTAGCTAGCTCAGTTGAAGAGCAGTACTTC. Protein sequence: CASSQVASSVEEQYF.

This clone was observed a few times. The V gene is TRBV7-6, the J gene TRBJ2-3, with a tentative D call TRBD2 (6 bases). Germline loops: CDR1 SGHVS, CDR2 FNYEAQ. V was trimmed by 4 bases and J by 2 bases, leaving 16 bases between them. This CDR3 is built from 16 residues. DNA for the CDR3: TGTGCCAGCAGCTCAGACGCTAGCGCCTACACAGATACGCAGTATTTT. Translated, it gives CASSSDASAYTDTQYF.

The J gene is TRBJ2-3, the V gene TRBV14; tentatively, D is TRBD2 (6 bases). Germline CDR1 SGHDN, CDR2 FVKESK. This CDR3 is built from 16 residues. Between the trimmed V and J ends, which lost 4 bases and 1 base, there was a span of 15 bases. Here the CDR3 reads CASSPSEGTRTDTQYF. CDR3 DNA: TGTGCCAGCAGCCCCTCGGAGGGAACTCGCACAGATACGCAGTATTTT.

V gene TRBV6-5 combines with J gene TRBJ1-2; 8 bases align to TRBD1. The length of the CDR3 is 13 residues. V dropped 5 bases and J dropped 5; count of bases not matched to a gene: 4. CDR1 and CDR2 from the germline V gene are MNHEY and SVGAGI. CDR3 nucleotides: TGTGCCAGCAGTCAGGGGGCGGTATATGGCTACACCTTC. Encoded protein: CASSQGAVYGYTF.